This T cell receptor (beta chain) was identified in a study of blood T cell repertoires in COVID-19. In the study's own analysis: Estimation of nucleated cell counts relied on the amplification of reference gene primers. This table comes from immunoSEQ multiplex PCR, and its TCRdb copy is limited to in-frame clones, with some not included. V, J and clone size are taken as reported in that table, and D and trimming were inferred from the DNA itself. The data hold under 250,000 clones, with 80% to 85% observed a single time. This CDR3 comprises 16 residues. The germline V gene encodes CDR1 LNHNV and CDR2 YYDKDF (reference sequence). The germline V and J ends were trimmed by 0 bases and 0 bases, with 11 bases remaining between them.

Sequences were obtained from peripheral blood. V gene TRBV15 combines with J gene TRBJ1-1; no firm D call. This sequence was found in a woman in her thirties or forties who had recovered from COVID-19. The CDR3 coding sequence is TGTGCCACCAGCAGAGATTATAACAAGATGAACACTGAAGCTTTCTTT. Its protein product is CATSRDYNKMNTEAFF.